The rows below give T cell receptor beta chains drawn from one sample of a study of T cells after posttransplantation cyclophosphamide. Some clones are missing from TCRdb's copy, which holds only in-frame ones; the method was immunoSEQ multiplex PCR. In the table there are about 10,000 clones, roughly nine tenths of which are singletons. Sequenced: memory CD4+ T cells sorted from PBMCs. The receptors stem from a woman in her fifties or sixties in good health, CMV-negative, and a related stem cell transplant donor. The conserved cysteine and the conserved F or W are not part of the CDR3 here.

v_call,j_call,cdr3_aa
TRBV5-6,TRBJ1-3,ASSTRRNTIY
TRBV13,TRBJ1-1,ASSLGSKVAGGRVEAF
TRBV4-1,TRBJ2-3,ASSQDRGEADTQY
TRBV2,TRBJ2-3,ASGLAGTDTQY
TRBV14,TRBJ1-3,ASSLRRGFSGNTIY
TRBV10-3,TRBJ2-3,AITQNPGLAGGMTDTQY
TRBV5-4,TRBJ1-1,ASSLYSGHMNTEAF
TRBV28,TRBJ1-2,ASSPPDRYYGYT
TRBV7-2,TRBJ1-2,ASSLGTGPNLGYT
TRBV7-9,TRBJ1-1,ASTPDSIWRYTEAF
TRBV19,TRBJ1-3,ASSGGLPDSENTIY
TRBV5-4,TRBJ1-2,ASSLVGQGGGYT
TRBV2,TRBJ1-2,ASSLGQGNYGYT
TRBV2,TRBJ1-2,ASRTGTGNYGYT
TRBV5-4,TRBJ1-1,ASSFRDTEAF
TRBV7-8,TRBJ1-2,ASSFDLTGTYGYT
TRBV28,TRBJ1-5,ASSPTHQPQH
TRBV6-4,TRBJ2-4,ASSAPEGTKNIQY
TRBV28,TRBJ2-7,ASSYVFGVPRYEQY
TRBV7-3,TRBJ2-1,ASSRTSGHYNEQF
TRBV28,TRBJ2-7,ASNSGTSRRVEQY
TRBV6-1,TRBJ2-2,ASSQQGLTGELF